This paragraph covers one TCR beta chain sequence. The repertoire was sequenced with immunoSEQ multiplex PCR; TCRdb's copy has only in-frame clones and lacks some. The data contain 600,000 or so clones, roughly 86% of them seen just once; the ten biggest clones take up roughly 0.0087%. This sample stems from a study of shared T cell receptors in the human thymus. The germline gives CDR1 MNHNS, CDR2 SASEGT. The CDR3 totals 18 residues. V was pared by 3 bases and J by 4 bases, with 18 bases of the junction left unmatched. This same sample was also taken into another study, of human thymus T cells. That paper adds: Resections from corrective heart surgery supplied the thymus tissue.

The receptor was isolated from a boy under three years old with a congenital heart defect. Material: thymocytes. The chain recombines TRBV6-1 with TRBJ2-7, with TRBD1 matching 7 bases. CDR3 region: CASSDRDSYTQNTYEQYF. In DNA form, the CDR3 reads TGTGCCAGCAGTGACCGGGACAGCTACACTCAGAACACTTACGAGCAGTACTTC.